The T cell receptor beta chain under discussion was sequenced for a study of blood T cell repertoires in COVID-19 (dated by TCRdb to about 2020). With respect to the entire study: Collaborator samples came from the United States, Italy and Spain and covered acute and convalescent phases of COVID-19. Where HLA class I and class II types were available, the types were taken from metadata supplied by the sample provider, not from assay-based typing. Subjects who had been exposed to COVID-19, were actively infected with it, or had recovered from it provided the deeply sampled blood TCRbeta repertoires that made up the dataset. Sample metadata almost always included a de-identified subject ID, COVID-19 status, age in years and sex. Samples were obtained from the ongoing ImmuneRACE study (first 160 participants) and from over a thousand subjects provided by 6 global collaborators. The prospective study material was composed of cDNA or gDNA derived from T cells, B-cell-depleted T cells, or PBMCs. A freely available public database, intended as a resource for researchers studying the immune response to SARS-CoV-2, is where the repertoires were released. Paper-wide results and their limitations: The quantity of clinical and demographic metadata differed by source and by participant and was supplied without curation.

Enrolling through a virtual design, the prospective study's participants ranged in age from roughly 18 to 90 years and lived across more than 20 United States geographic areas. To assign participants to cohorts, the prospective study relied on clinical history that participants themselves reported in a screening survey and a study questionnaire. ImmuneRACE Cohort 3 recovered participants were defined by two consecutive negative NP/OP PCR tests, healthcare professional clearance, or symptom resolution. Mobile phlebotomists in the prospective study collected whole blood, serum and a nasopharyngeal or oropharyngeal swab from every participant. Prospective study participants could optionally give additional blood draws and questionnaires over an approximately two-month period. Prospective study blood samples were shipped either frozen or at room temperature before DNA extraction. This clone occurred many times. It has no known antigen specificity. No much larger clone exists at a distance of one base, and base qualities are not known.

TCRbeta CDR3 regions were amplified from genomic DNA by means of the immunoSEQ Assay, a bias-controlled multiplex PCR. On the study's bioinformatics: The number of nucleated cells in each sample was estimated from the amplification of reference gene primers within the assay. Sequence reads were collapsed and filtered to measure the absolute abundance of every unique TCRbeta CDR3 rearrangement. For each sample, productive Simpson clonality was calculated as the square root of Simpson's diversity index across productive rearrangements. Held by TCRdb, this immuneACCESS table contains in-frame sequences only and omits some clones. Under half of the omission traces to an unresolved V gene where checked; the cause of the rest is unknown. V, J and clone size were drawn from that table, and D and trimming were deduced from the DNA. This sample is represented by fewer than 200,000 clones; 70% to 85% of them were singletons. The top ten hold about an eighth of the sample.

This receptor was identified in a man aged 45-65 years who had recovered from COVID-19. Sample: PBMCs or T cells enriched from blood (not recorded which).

In nucleotide form, the sequence is TGTGCCAGCAGCCTTTTAGGGGACGAGCAGTACTTC. It encodes CASSLLGDEQYF. The receptor chain draws on TRBV9 and TRBJ2-7; TRBD1 is possibly the D segment (5 matching bases). The trim is 4 bases for V and 5 bases for J, with a gap of 10 bases between the germline ends. From the cysteine up to the phenylalanine, the CDR3 has a length of 12 residues. Only the CDR3 region is kept as DNA, spanning 36 bases read in frame from base 1. The germline V gene specifies SGDLS as CDR1 and YYNGEE as CDR2.